Below, one T cell receptor beta chain is given with its context. These data come from a study of human thymus T cells. The CDR3 length is 17 residues. In germline, CDR1 is LNHDA, CDR2 SQIVND (reference sequence). V shed 5 bases and J 5 bases; nucleotides not matched to a gene: 14. Corrective cardiac operations yielded the resected thymus tissue. Produced via immunoSEQ multiplex PCR; TCRdb's table is partial and in-frame only. The sample holds more than 70,000 clones; 90% to 97% are singletons and the top ten take approximately 0.03%. The sequence was obtained from a boy younger than two with a congenital heart defect but otherwise immunologically healthy. The chain recombines TRBV19 with TRBJ2-2; 7 nucleotides line up with TRBD2. Sequencing was done on a sample of thymus tissue. CDR3 nucleotides: TGTGCCAGTAGTGACAGTGGGCCCCGGGAGGTGACCGGGGAGCTGTTTTTT. Amino acids: CASSDSGPREVTGELFF. Full variable domain (rest looked up from reference TRBV19 and TRBJ2-2): DGGITQSPKYLFRKEGQNVTLSCEQNLNHDAMYWYRQDPGQGLRLIYYSQIVNDFQKGDIAEGYSVSREKKESFPLTVTSAQKNPTAFYLCASSDSGPREVTGELFFGEGSRLTVL.